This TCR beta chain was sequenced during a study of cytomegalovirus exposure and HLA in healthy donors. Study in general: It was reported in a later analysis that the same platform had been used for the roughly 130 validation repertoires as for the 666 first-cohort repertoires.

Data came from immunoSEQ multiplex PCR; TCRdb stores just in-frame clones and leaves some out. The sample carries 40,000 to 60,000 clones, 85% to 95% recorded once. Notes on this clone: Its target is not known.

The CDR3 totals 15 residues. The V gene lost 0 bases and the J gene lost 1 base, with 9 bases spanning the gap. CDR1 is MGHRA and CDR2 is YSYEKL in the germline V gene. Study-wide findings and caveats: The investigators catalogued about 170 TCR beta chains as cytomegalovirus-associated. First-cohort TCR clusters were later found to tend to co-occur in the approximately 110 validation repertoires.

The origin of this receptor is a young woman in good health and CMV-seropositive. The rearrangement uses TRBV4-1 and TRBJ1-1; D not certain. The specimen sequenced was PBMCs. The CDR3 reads CASSQDGLPNTEAFF. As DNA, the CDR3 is TGCGCCAGCAGCCAAGATGGACTCCCGAACACTGAAGCTTTCTTT.